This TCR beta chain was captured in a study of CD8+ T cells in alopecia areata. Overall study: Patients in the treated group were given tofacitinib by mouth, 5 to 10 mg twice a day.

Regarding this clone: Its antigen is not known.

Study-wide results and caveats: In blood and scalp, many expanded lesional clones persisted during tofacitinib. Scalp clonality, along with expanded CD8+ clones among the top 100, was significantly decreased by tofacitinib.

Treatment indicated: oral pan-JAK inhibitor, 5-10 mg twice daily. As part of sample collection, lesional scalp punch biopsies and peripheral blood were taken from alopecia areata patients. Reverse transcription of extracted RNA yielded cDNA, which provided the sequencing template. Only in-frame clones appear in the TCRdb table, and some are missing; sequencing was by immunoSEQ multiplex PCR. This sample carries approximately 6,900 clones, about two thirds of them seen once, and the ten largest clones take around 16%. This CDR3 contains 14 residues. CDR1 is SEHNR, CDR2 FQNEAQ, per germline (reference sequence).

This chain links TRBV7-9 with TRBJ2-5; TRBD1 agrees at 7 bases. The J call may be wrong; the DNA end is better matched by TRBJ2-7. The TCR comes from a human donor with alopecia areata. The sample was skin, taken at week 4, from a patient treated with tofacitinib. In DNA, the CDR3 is TGTGCCAGCAGCTTAGGGCAGGGGGTCCACGAGCAGTACTTC. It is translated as CASSLGQGVHEQYF.